Given below is one T cell receptor (beta chain) in context. Its antigen is unknown. The V gene end was trimmed by 6 bases and the J gene end by 7 bases; junction bases not matched to a gene: 5. The CDR3 consists of 11 residues. Germline-derived CDR1 and CDR2 are SQVTM and ANQGSEA. The data belong to a study of cytomegalovirus exposure and HLA in healthy donors. Study observations and caveats: TCR beta chains numbering about 160 were designated cytomegalovirus-associated.

Profiling relied on immunoSEQ multiplex PCR, and the TCRdb table lists in-frame clones only, not all of them. The sample lists about 180,000 clones, around 87% occurring once. This rearrangement joins TRBV29-1 to TRBJ1-1; 7 bases fit TRBD1. The clonotype originates from a woman in her twenties or thirties in good health and CMV-seronegative. The sequencing sample was made of PBMCs. The CDR3 loop reads CSVLGTDEAFF. CDR3 in DNA: TGCAGCGTGCTCGGGACAGATGAAGCTTTCTTT.